The 8 T cell receptor beta chains presented below share a single source sample, sequenced in a study of PD-1 blockade in classical Hodgkin lymphoma. Sequenced by immunoSEQ multiplex PCR; TCRdb stores in-frame clones only, minus some. The profile shows roughly 1,200 clones, over 75% of them singletons. After autologous stem cell transplantation all patients relapsed, and prior brentuximab vedotin exposure differed between cohorts. Material: peripheral blood mononuclear cells (PBMCs), obtained at baseline. The receptors derive from a human donor with classical Hodgkin lymphoma.

V and J are TRBV30 and TRBJ1-2; no firm D call. This CDR3 region has 10 residues. Germline V gene lookup returns CDR1 GTSNPN and CDR2 SVGIG (reference sequence). V was shortened by 4 bases and J by 8 bases, with 8 bases between the two germline ends. CDR3 protein: CAWNLGGYTF. The CDR3 DNA sequence: TGTGCCTGGAACCTCGGGGGCTACACCTTC. The entire variable domain, with the rest obtained from reference TRBV30 and TRBJ1-2, is as follows: SQTIHQWPATLVQPVGSPLSLECTVEGTSNPNLYWYRQAAGRGLQLLFYSVGIGQISSEVPQNLSASRPQDRQFILSSKKLLLSDSGFYLCAWNLGGYTFGSGTRLTVV.

V usage is TRBV9 and J usage is TRBJ2-2, with 8 bases fitting TRBD1. The CDR3 has 15 amino acids. Germline assignment: CDR1 SGDLS and CDR2 YYNGEE. The V gene end was trimmed by 2 bases and the J gene end by 5 bases; junction bases not matched to a gene: 5. In DNA form, the CDR3 reads TGTGCCAGCAGCGTTACAGGGGGGTGGACCGGGGAGCTGTTTTTT. Encoded protein: CASSVTGGWTGELFF.

The chain links TRBV7-8 to TRBJ2-7; D is perhaps TRBD2 (6 bases). The CDR3 totals 16 residues. Trimming left V 0 bases short and J 2 bases short, with 14 bases between. From germline, CDR1 is SGHVS and CDR2 FQNEAQ. The CDR3 loop reads CASSLAWSGAAYEQYV. CDR3 DNA sequence: TGTGCCAGCAGCTTAGCGTGGTCGGGAGCAGCCTACGAGCAGTACGTC.

The chain uses TRBV10-2 and TRBJ1-1; D is unclear. Trimming pared 8 bases from V and 10 bases from J, leaving 17 bases between. Germline V gene data show CDR1 as WSHSY and CDR2 as SAAADI. This CDR3 is 12 amino acids long. CDR3 in amino acids: CASRSFPSGAFF. CDR3 DNA: TGCGCCAGCCGTTCCTTCCCGAGCGGAGCTTTCTTT.

This chain links TRBV7-9 with TRBJ2-3; D is undetermined. The V end lost 3 bases, the J end lost 2 bases, and 12 bases lay between the germline ends. CDR1 is SEHNR, CDR2 FQNEAQ, per germline (reference sequence). This CDR3 contains 15 residues. This chain's CDR3 is CASSFGRRDTDTQYF. The DNA of the CDR3 is TGTGCCAGCAGCTTTGGCCGGAGAGACACAGATACGCAGTATTTT.

The chain is built from TRBV19 and TRBJ2-2; D might be TRBD1 (5 bases). Germline CDR1 is LNHDA and CDR2 is SQIVND (reference sequence). Trimming stripped 4 bases from V and 0 bases from J, with 15 bases between. CDR3 length equals 17 residues. The CDR3 bases are TGTGCCAGTAGTACCTACTTGGACAACCCGAACACCGGGGAGCTGTTTTTT. It is translated as CASSTYLDNPNTGELFF.

This sequence joins TRBV7-2 and TRBJ2-3, with D maybe TRBD2 (6 bases). Germline V lookup: CDR1 SGHTA, CDR2 FQGNSA. Between the trimmed V and J ends, which lost 2 bases and 2 bases, there was a span of 11 bases. This CDR3 spans 15 amino acids. CDR3 bases: TGTGCCAGCAGCTTAATGGGACTTCTCACAGATACGCAGTATTTT. This translates into CASSLMGLLTDTQYF.

The V gene is TRBV11-2, the J gene TRBJ1-1; D perhaps matches TRBD1 (5 bases). The CDR3 has 13 residues. In germline, CDR1 is SGHAT, CDR2 FQNNGV. Trimming removed 2 bases at V and 1 base at J, with 5 bases between. The CDR3 sequence is CASSLRGNTEAFF. In DNA, the CDR3 is TGTGCCAGCAGCTTAAGGGGGAACACTGAAGCTTTCTTT.